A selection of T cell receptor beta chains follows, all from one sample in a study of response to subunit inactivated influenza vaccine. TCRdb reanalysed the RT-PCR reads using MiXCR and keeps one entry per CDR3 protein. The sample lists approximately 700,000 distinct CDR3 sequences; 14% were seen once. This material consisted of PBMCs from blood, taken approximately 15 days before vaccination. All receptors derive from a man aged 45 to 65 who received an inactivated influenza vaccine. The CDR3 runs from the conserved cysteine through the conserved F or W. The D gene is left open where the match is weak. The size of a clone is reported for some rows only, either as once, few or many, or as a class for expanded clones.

CDR3 protein: CASSLGGLADEQFF
CDR3 DNA: TGTGCCAGCAGCTTAGGAGGACTAGCGGATGAGCAGTTCTTC
V gene: TRBV7-8
J gene: TRBJ2-1
D gene: TRBD2
clone size: .
CDR3 length: 14

CDR3 protein: CASSTGTEGNEQFF
CDR3 DNA: TGCGCCAGCAGCACCGGGACAGAAGGGAATGAGCAGTTCTTC
V gene: TRBV10-2
J gene: TRBJ2-1
D gene: TRBD1
clone size: few
CDR3 length: 14

CDR3 protein: CAWSVLNTEAFF
CDR3 DNA: TGTGCCTGGAGTGTCCTAAACACTGAAGCTTTCTTT
V gene: TRBV30
J gene: TRBJ1-1
D gene: .
clone size: .
CDR3 length: 12

CDR3 protein: CASVRGADTGELFF
CDR3 DNA: TGCGCCAGCGTAAGGGGCGCGGACACCGGGGAGCTGTTTTTT
V gene: TRBV5-1
J gene: TRBJ2-2
D gene: .
clone size: few
CDR3 length: 14

CDR3 protein: CSDRTDNNYGYTF
CDR3 DNA: TGCAGCGACCGGACAGATAACAACTATGGCTACACCTTC
V gene: TRBV29-1
J gene: TRBJ1-2
D gene: .
clone size: many
CDR3 length: 13

CDR3 protein: CSALPRGPLSYEQYF
CDR3 DNA: TGCAGTGCGTTGCCTAGGGGCCCACTTTCCTACGAGCAGTACTTC
V gene: TRBV20-1
J gene: TRBJ2-7
D gene: .
clone size: many
CDR3 length: 15

CDR3 protein: CASSRLQGYEQYF
CDR3 DNA: TGTGCCAGCAGTCGCCTACAGGGTTACGAGCAGTACTTC
V gene: TRBV7-2
J gene: TRBJ2-7
D gene: .
clone size: .
CDR3 length: 13

CDR3 protein: CASGFGQGPFYNEQFF
CDR3 DNA: TGTGCTAGTGGTTTCGGGCAGGGGCCCTTCTACAATGAGCAGTTCTTC
V gene: TRBV12-5
J gene: TRBJ2-1
D gene: .
clone size: .
CDR3 length: 16

CDR3 protein: CASSPGTSGYNEQFF
CDR3 DNA: TGTGCCAGCAGCCCCGGGACTAGCGGATACAATGAGCAGTTCTTC
V gene: TRBV27
J gene: TRBJ2-1
D gene: TRBD2
clone size: many
CDR3 length: 15

CDR3 protein: CASRDGGGTYEQYF
CDR3 DNA: TGTGCCAGCAGAGATGGAGGCGGAACCTACGAGCAGTACTTC
V gene: TRBV28
J gene: TRBJ2-7
D gene: .
clone size: .
CDR3 length: 14

CDR3 protein: CASSDSGGASYNEQFF
CDR3 DNA: TGTGCCAGCAGTGACAGTGGGGGCGCTTCCTACAATGAGCAGTTCTTC
V gene: TRBV9
J gene: TRBJ2-1
D gene: .
clone size: .
CDR3 length: 16

CDR3 protein: CASSVGVGGFGQPQHF
CDR3 DNA: TGTGCCAGCAGCGTAGGAGTGGGGGGGTTCGGGCAGCCCCAGCATTTT
V gene: TRBV9
J gene: TRBJ1-5
D gene: .
clone size: .
CDR3 length: 16

CDR3 protein: CASSPLGRPHEQYF
CDR3 DNA: TGTGCCAGCAGTCCCCTCGGGCGGCCCCACGAGCAGTACTTC
V gene: TRBV28
J gene: TRBJ2-7
D gene: .
clone size: few
CDR3 length: 14

CDR3 protein: CSAGGGGLEDTQYF
CDR3 DNA: TGCAGTGCTGGTGGCGGGGGCCTAGAAGATACGCAGTATTTT
V gene: TRBV20-1
J gene: TRBJ2-3
D gene: .
clone size: .
CDR3 length: 14

CDR3 protein: CASSSAAGQGARGDTQYF
CDR3 DNA: TGTGCCAGCAGCTCAGCCGCGGGACAGGGGGCGCGTGGAGATACGCAGTATTTT
V gene: TRBV12-3/TRBV12-4
J gene: TRBJ2-3
D gene: TRBD1
clone size: few
CDR3 length: 18

CDR3 protein: CASSLRAVPGTATEAFF
CDR3 DNA: TGTGCCAGCAGCTTGAGGGCCGTTCCCGGGACAGCGACCGAAGCTTTCTTT
V gene: TRBV5-5
J gene: TRBJ1-1
D gene: TRBD1
clone size: many
CDR3 length: 17

CDR3 protein: CSAISKRGIETQYF
CDR3 DNA: TGCAGTGCAATTAGTAAGCGGGGCATAGAGACCCAGTACTTC
V gene: TRBV20-1
J gene: TRBJ2-5
D gene: TRBD2
clone size: few
CDR3 length: 14

CDR3 protein: CASSNRDRDYEQYF
CDR3 DNA: TGTGCCAGCAGCAACCGGGACAGGGACTACGAGCAGTACTTC
V gene: TRBV13
J gene: TRBJ2-7
D gene: TRBD1
clone size: .
CDR3 length: 14

CDR3 protein: CASRPYGGGGETQYF
CDR3 DNA: TGTGCCAGCAGGCCCTACGGGGGGGGGGGAGAGACCCAGTACTTC
V gene: TRBV27
J gene: TRBJ2-5
D gene: TRBD2
clone size: few
CDR3 length: 15

CDR3 protein: CASSLSGQGSSETQYF
CDR3 DNA: TGTGCCAGCAGTTTATCGGGACAGGGAAGCTCCGAGACCCAGTACTTC
V gene: TRBV28
J gene: TRBJ2-5
D gene: TRBD1
clone size: few
CDR3 length: 16

CDR3 protein: CSVEGLEQFF
CDR3 DNA: TGCAGCGTTGAGGGTCTCGAGCAGTTCTTC
V gene: TRBV29-1
J gene: TRBJ2-1
D gene: .
clone size: few
CDR3 length: 10

CDR3 protein: CASSHDTRNTEAFF
CDR3 DNA: TGTGCCAGCAGCCATGATACCCGGAACACTGAAGCTTTCTTT
V gene: TRBV14
J gene: TRBJ1-1
D gene: .
clone size: few
CDR3 length: 14

CDR3 protein: CASSYVGASGANVLTF
CDR3 DNA: TGTGCCAGCAGTTATGTGGGGGCGTCTGGGGCCAACGTCCTGACTTTC
V gene: TRBV6-2/TRBV6-3
J gene: TRBJ2-6
D gene: .
clone size: few
CDR3 length: 16

CDR3 protein: CASSLGQGGQYF
CDR3 DNA: TGTGCCAGCAGCTTGGGCCAGGGAGGACAGTATTTT
V gene: TRBV5-6
J gene: TRBJ2-3
D gene: .
clone size: .
CDR3 length: 12

CDR3 protein: CSAKGGPGNEQFF
CDR3 DNA: TGCAGTGCTAAGGGAGGGCCGGGGAATGAGCAGTTCTTC
V gene: TRBV20-1
J gene: TRBJ2-1
D gene: TRBD2
clone size: .
CDR3 length: 13

CDR3 protein: CASAAAAGSSGNTIYF
CDR3 DNA: TGTGCCAGCGCGGCCGCCGCGGGAAGCTCTGGAAACACCATATATTTT
V gene: TRBV12-3/TRBV12-4
J gene: TRBJ1-3
D gene: .
clone size: few
CDR3 length: 16

CDR3 protein: CSVEGGLAGATGELFF
CDR3 DNA: TGCAGCGTTGAGGGGGGACTAGCGGGAGCAACCGGGGAGCTGTTTTTT
V gene: TRBV29-1
J gene: TRBJ2-2
D gene: TRBD2
clone size: few
CDR3 length: 16

CDR3 protein: CSARSGRAADEQFF
CDR3 DNA: TGCAGTGCTCGTAGCGGGAGGGCTGCCGATGAGCAGTTCTTC
V gene: TRBV20-1
J gene: TRBJ2-1
D gene: TRBD2
clone size: few
CDR3 length: 14

CDR3 protein: CASSPRVGSEAFF
CDR3 DNA: TGTGCCAGCAGCCCTAGGGTAGGTAGTGAAGCTTTCTTT
V gene: TRBV7-2
J gene: TRBJ1-1
D gene: .
clone size: .
CDR3 length: 13

CDR3 protein: CASSDSTGGNTEAFF
CDR3 DNA: TGCGCCAGCAGTGACTCGACAGGGGGGAACACTGAAGCTTTCTTT
V gene: TRBV10-2
J gene: TRBJ1-1
D gene: TRBD1
clone size: .
CDR3 length: 15

CDR3 protein: CASSLAGSGGAYEQYF
CDR3 DNA: TGTGCCAGCAGCTTAGCGGGTAGCGGGGGGGCCTACGAGCAGTACTTC
V gene: TRBV7-2
J gene: TRBJ2-7
D gene: TRBD2
clone size: .
CDR3 length: 16

CDR3 protein: CASSQGGAGEKLFF
CDR3 DNA: TGTGCCAGCAGCCAAGGAGGGGCGGGTGAAAAACTGTTTTTT
V gene: TRBV4-2
J gene: TRBJ1-4
D gene: .
clone size: few
CDR3 length: 14

CDR3 protein: CASSLGGGGREKTQYF
CDR3 DNA: TGTGCCAGCAGTTTAGGCGGCGGGGGGCGGGAGAAGACCCAGTACTTC
V gene: TRBV12-3/TRBV12-4
J gene: TRBJ2-5
D gene: TRBD2
clone size: few
CDR3 length: 16